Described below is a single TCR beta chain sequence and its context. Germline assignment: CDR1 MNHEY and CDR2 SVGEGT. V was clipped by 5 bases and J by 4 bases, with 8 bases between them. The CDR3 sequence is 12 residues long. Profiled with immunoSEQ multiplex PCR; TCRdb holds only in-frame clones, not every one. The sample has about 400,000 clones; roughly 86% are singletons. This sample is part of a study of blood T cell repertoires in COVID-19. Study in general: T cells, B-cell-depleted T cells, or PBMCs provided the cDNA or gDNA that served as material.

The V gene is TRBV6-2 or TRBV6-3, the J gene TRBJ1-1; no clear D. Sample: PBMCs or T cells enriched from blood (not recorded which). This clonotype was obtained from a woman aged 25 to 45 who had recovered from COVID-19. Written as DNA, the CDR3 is TGTGCCAGCAGTGCGACTTTCACTGAAGCTTTCTTT. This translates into CASSATFTEAFF.